This T cell receptor (beta chain) was sequenced in a study of regulatory T cells in long-lasting Graves disease. Looking at the study overall: Persistence in Graves' disease required over 5 years of antithyroid drugs plus positive TSH receptor antibodies. Regarding the study as a whole: Thyroid tissue went unstudied; only peripheral blood was examined.

CDR3-region Arm-PCR and iRepertoire HTBI primers produced the TCR beta libraries. TCRdb re-analysed the multiplex PCR reads in MiXCR, keeping a single row per CDR3 protein. The table includes 400,000 or so distinct CDR3 sequences, around 21% detected once. Time point in this sample: persistent/refractory GD, antithyroid drugs over 5 years with positive TRAb. The TCR library used RNA extracted from PBMCs. CDR1 and CDR2 (germline): SGHAT, FQNNGV. V was cut by 1 base and J by 5 bases, with 17 bases left in between. CDR3 length: 16 amino acids. This clonotype was counted at least ten times. What it binds is not known.

This chain connects TRBV11-2 to TRBJ2-5, with D perhaps given as TRBD1 or TRBD2 (6 bases each). This clonotype was obtained from a female donor with Graves disease. Sequenced material: peripheral blood mononuclear cells (PBMCs), taken when the disease was refractory, from a patient treated with antithyroid drugs. CDR3 sequence reads: CASSLVGGQSRETQYF. The CDR3 bases are TGTGCCAGCAGCTTAGTGGGAGGACAGTCAAGGGAGACCCAGTACTTC.